Following are 18 T cell receptor beta chains from one sample sequenced in a study of early T cells in non-severe SARS-CoV-2 infection. MiXCR, applied by TCRdb to the 5' RACE reads, yields one record per CDR3 protein. The sample contains about 40,000 distinct CDR3 sequences, approximately 4.8% of which appear only once. Sequencing was carried out using whole blood. These receptors came from an adult who was a healthcare worker with PCR-confirmed SARS-CoV-2 infection or an uninfected control (not recorded which).

This clonotype was seen repeatedly, ten times or more. The CDR3 DNA reads as TGTGCCAGCAGTTTCAACTGGGGGACTGAAGCTTTCTTT. Translated, it gives CASSFNWGTEAFF. V gene TRBV6-5 combines with J gene TRBJ1-1, with D possibly being TRBD1 (5 bases). This CDR3 contains 13 residues. Germline V gene data show CDR1 as MNHEY and CDR2 as SVGAGI. V shed 4 bases and J shed 5 bases, with 11 bases lying between them.

The table lists this clonotype with many counts. The rearrangement joins TRBV7-2 to TRBJ2-7, with unresolved D. The CDR3 covers 14 residues. CDR1 and CDR2 (germline): SGHTA, FQGNSA. V was cut by 6 bases and J by 2 bases, with 14 bases left in between. The CDR3 here is CASSPGSRPYEQYF. The CDR3 DNA sequence: TGTGCCAGCAGTCCAGGTAGCCGACCCTACGAGCAGTACTTC. The whole variable domain, filled in from reference TRBV7-2 and TRBJ2-7, reads GAGVSQSPSNKVTEKGKDVELRCDPISGHTALYWYRQSLGQGLEFLIYFQGNSAPDKSGLPSDRFSAERTGGSVSTLTIQRTQQEDSAVYLCASSPGSRPYEQYFGPGTRLTVT.

This clonotype was seen at least ten times. The V call is TRBV2, the J call TRBJ2-6; D assignment may be TRBD1 or TRBD2 (6 bases each). This CDR3 has 20 amino acids. Germline CDR1 reads SNHLY; CDR2 reads FYNNEI. Between the trimmed V and J ends, which lost 6 bases and 0 bases, there was a span of 24 bases. CDR3 region: CASRGTGGGSYSSGANVLTF. The CDR3 nucleotides are TGTGCCAGCAGAGGTACCGGAGGGGGGTCCTACTCCTCTGGGGCCAACGTCCTGACTTTC.

This clonotype was counted many times. The rearrangement joins TRBV20-1 to TRBJ1-4; D may be TRBD1 (5 bases). The V end was cut by 6 bases, the J end by 3 bases, with 11 bases between. This CDR3 contains 13 residues. Germline V gene data show CDR1 as DFQATT and CDR2 as SNEGSKA (reference sequence). In DNA, the CDR3 is TGCAGTGCGGCCGGGGGTGCTAATGAAAAACTGTTTTTT. Translating gives CSAAGGANEKLFF.

This clonotype has a handful of counts. The J gene is TRBJ2-7, the V gene TRBV29-1, with D possibly TRBD2 on 6 matching bases. The germline V gene has CDR1 SQVTM and CDR2 ANQGSEA. CDR3 length: 14 amino acids. V was cut by 7 bases and J by 6 bases, with 22 bases left in between. CDR3 DNA: TGCAGCGCCTCGATGACCGGAGTGGGAGGCGAGCAGTACTTC. It encodes CSASMTGVGGEQYF.

Ten or more counts support this clonotype. V usage is TRBV5-6 and J usage is TRBJ1-1; no definite D call. The CDR3 length is 15 residues. Per germline, CDR1 SGHDT and CDR2 YYEEEE. The V and J ends lost 4 bases and 1 base respectively, with 14 bases between them. CDR3 nucleotides: TGTGCCAGCAGCCCCGGATATCTAGGGAACACTGAAGCTTTCTTT. Protein sequence: CASSPGYLGNTEAFF.

This clonotype was detected many times. The chain combines TRBV19 with TRBJ2-2; 7 nucleotides align to TRBD1. With 5 bases clipped from V and 5 bases from J, the junction kept 8 bases outside the gene matches. The CDR3 length is 15 residues. Germline V gene lookup returns CDR1 LNHDA and CDR2 SQIVND (reference sequence). The CDR3: CASSANRGGTGELFF. The CDR3 nucleotides are TGTGCCAGTAGTGCCAACAGGGGCGGTACCGGGGAGCTGTTTTTT. Based on the CDR3 plus reference TRBV19 and TRBJ2-2, the full variable domain is DGGITQSPKYLFRKEGQNVTLSCEQNLNHDAMYWYRQDPGQGLRLIYYSQIVNDFQKGDIAEGYSVSREKKESFPLTVTSAQKNPTAFYLCASSANRGGTGELFFGEGSRLTVL.

This clonotype was seen at least ten times. The chain uses TRBV5-1 and TRBJ2-1, with TRBD1 matching over 9 bases. Germline CDR1 and CDR2: SGHRS and YFSETQ. This CDR3 is built from 16 residues. Unmatched junction bases numbered 5, after V lost 3 bases and J lost 1 base. The CDR3 is CASSSTGTGSYNEQFF. CDR3 DNA sequence: TGCGCCAGCAGCTCGACCGGGACAGGGTCCTACAATGAGCAGTTCTTC. Combining the CDR3 with reference TRBV5-1 and TRBJ2-1 gives the whole variable domain KAGVTQTPRYLIKTRGQQVTLSCSPISGHRSVSWYQQTPGQGLQFLFEYFSETQRNKGNFPGRFSGRQFSNSRSEMNVSTLELGDSALYLCASSSTGTGSYNEQFFGPGTRLTVL.

This clonotype was seen many times. The V gene is TRBV9, the J gene TRBJ2-3; 8 bases agree with TRBD2. From germline, CDR1 is SGDLS and CDR2 YYNGEE. With 2 bases clipped from V and 5 bases from J, the junction kept 10 bases outside the gene matches. The CDR3 loop spans 16 amino acids. The CDR3 bases are TGTGCCAGCAGCGTGGGGGCAGCGGGAGTGGGAGATACGCAGTATTTT. Its protein is CASSVGAAGVGDTQYF.

This clonotype was detected ten times or more. The rearrangement joins TRBV20-1 to TRBJ2-1, with TRBD2 matching over 7 bases. The CDR3 sequence is 12 residues long. CDR1 and CDR2 (germline): DFQATT, SNEGSKA (reference sequence). The junction had 4 bases not matched to a gene; V was cut back by 2 bases and J by 9 bases. The CDR3 nucleotides read TGCAGTGCTAGATACACTAGCGTTGAGCAGTTCTTC. Protein: CSARYTSVEQFF.

The chain links TRBV18 to TRBJ2-1, with 8 bases matching TRBD2. Per germline, CDR1 KGHSH and CDR2 LQKENI. Trimming at V came to 4 bases and at J to 3 bases, leaving 5 bases not matched to a gene. The CDR3 runs to 15 residues. DNA of the CDR3: TGTGCCAGCTCACTTAGCGGGATTTTCTACAATGAGCAGTTCTTC. It specifies CASSLSGIFYNEQFF.

This clonotype was seen more than once but under ten times. J is TRBJ2-7 and V is TRBV30; D is perhaps TRBD1 or TRBD2 (6 bases each). V was cut by 0 bases and J by 5 bases, with 11 bases left in between. The CDR3 spans 13 residues. Germline V lookup: CDR1 GTSNPN, CDR2 SVGIG (reference sequence). The CDR3 region is CAWSVTGGNEQYF. The CDR3 DNA is TGTGCCTGGAGTGTAACCGGGGGCAACGAGCAGTACTTC.

This clonotype was counted at least ten times. CDR3 in amino acids: CASAGPSYEQYF. In DNA form, the CDR3 reads TGCGCCAGCGCAGGGCCATCGTACGAGCAGTACTTC. This sequence joins TRBV10-1 and TRBJ2-7; perhaps TRBD1 as D (5 bases). Trimming left V 8 bases short and J 4 bases short, with 12 bases between. This CDR3 has 12 amino acids. The V gene's germline CDR1 is WNHNN and CDR2 SYGVQD (reference sequence).

In its sample, this clonotype was seen many times. The J gene is TRBJ2-3, the V gene TRBV18, with a weak D call TRBD2 (5 bases). Germline CDR1 reads KGHSH; CDR2 reads LQKENI. Trimming cost V 6 bases and J 1 base, with 23 bases left between them. This CDR3 is 18 amino acids long. In DNA form, the CDR3 reads TGTGCCAGCTCCCCAAGGATAAAGACTCCCGGGGGCACAGATACGCAGTATTTT. It encodes CASSPRIKTPGGTDTQYF. The full variable domain, in which reference TRBV18 and TRBJ2-3 provide the parts outside the CDR3, is NAGVMQNPRHLVRRRGQEARLRCSPMKGHSHVYWYRQLPEEGLKFMVYLQKENIIDESGMPKERFSAEFPKEGPSILRIQQVVRGDSAAYFCASSPRIKTPGGTDTQYFGPGTRLTVL.

This clonotype was seen repeatedly, ten times or more. The rearrangement uses TRBV20-1 and TRBJ2-1; 8 nucleotides line up with TRBD2. V lost 2 bases, J lost 7 bases, and 13 bases stayed unmatched. The V gene's germline CDR1 is DFQATT and CDR2 SNEGSKA (reference sequence). CDR3 length equals 16 residues. The CDR3 DNA reads as TGCAGTGCTAGACGTTTCGCGGGGGGAGTAAGAAATGAGCAGTTCTTC. Amino acid sequence: CSARRFAGGVRNEQFF.

The table lists this clonotype with many counts. V usage is TRBV2 and J usage is TRBJ2-2, with D tentatively TRBD2 (5 bases). The germline CDR1 and CDR2 sequences are SNHLY and FYNNEI. The ends were cut back, 4 bases at V and 8 bases at J, with 11 bases in the middle. The length of the CDR3 is 13 residues. The CDR3 loop reads CASSVLEAGELFF. CDR3 nucleotide sequence: TGTGCCAGCAGTGTATTGGAGGCTGGGGAGCTGTTTTTT.

Comment on this clonotype: At one end, the junction sequence differs from germline, possibly due to a read error. This chain uses TRBV20-1 with TRBJ1-5; 10 bases are shared with TRBD1. This CDR3 is built from 16 residues. The V gene's germline CDR1 is DFQATT and CDR2 SNEGSKA (reference sequence). The CDR3 sequence: CSARLGQGTSNQPQHF. The CDR3 nucleotides read TGCAGCGCTAGATTGGGACAGGGGACCTCCAATCAGCCCCAGCATTTT.

This clonotype was counted many times. The chain uses TRBV6-5 and TRBJ1-3, with unresolved D. Germline CDR1 is MNHEY and CDR2 is SVGAGI. V was trimmed by 8 bases and J by 0 bases, leaving 11 bases between them. The CDR3 covers 14 residues. The DNA of the CDR3 is TGTGCCAGCCTCGGCGGCTCCTCTGGAAACACCATATATTTT. It specifies CASLGGSSGNTIYF.